This entry concerns a single TCR beta chain. This CDR3 has 17 residues. The germline gives CDR1 SGHTA, CDR2 FQGNSA. V lost 4 bases and J 4 bases, leaving 22 bases between the germline ends. TCRdb analysed the RT-PCR reads with MiXCR anew, one entry per CDR3 protein. The sample has hundreds of thousands of distinct CDR3 sequences; approximately 15% are singletons. Sequencing was carried out using memory CD4+ T cells from blood. This chain connects TRBV7-2 to TRBJ1-1; a weak D match, TRBD1 (5 bases). The clonotype was recovered from a female donor in good health, serving as a healthy control. CDR3 in DNA: TGTGCCAGCAGCTCCTCAAGGCGAGGGAGTGGGACCACTGAAGCTTTCTTT. Its protein product is CASSSSRRGSGTTEAFF.